This T cell receptor beta chain was sequenced in a study of shared clonotypes between healthy human individuals. The healthy adult donors were HIV-negative and reported no recent acute infections or vaccinations. Unsorted samples used about 90 million PBMCs for genomic DNA. The germline V gene has CDR1 SGHAT and CDR2 FQDESV (reference sequence). The germline V and J ends were trimmed by 5 bases and 0 bases, with 8 bases remaining between them. CDR3 length: 14 amino acids. Genomic DNA of every subset was divided equally among multiple immunoSEQ plates. Assay used: immunoSEQ multiplex PCR; TCRdb lists only in-frame clones, some missing. The sample records about half a million clones, approximately 85% being singletons.

The material sequenced was PBMCs. The sequence was obtained from a woman between 40 and 55 years old in good health. Some clones in this sample may be carry-over from other donors' samples. J is TRBJ2-1 and V is TRBV11-1; no clear D. For the CDR3, the DNA is TGTGCCAGCAGCCCCGCAGTCTCCTACAATGAGCAGTTCTTC. It codes for CASSPAVSYNEQFF. Together with reference TRBV11-1 and TRBJ2-1, the CDR3 gives the full variable domain: EAEVAQSPRYKITEKSQAVAFWCDPISGHATLYWYRQILGQGPELLVQFQDESVVDDSQLPKDRFSAERLKGVDSTLKIQPAELGDSAMYLCASSPAVSYNEQFFGPGTRLTVL.